This TCR beta chain was captured by sequencing in a study of blood T cells in healthy people across ages. V lost 5 bases and J 5 bases, leaving 21 bases between the germline ends. The CDR3 is 15 amino acids. Germline loops: CDR1 SQVTM, CDR2 ANQGSEA. This clonotype has ten or more counts. Using a J-beta primer mix together with a sample-barcoded 5' primer, a second PCR was run for 7 to 11 cycles. TCRdb fed the 5' RACE reads into MiXCR, producing one record per CDR3 protein. The repertoire holds about 830,000 distinct CDR3 sequences, more than 45% seen once, with 20% to 25% in the top ten. The TCR sequence derives from a man under 40 in good health. Sample: blood. The chain combines TRBV29-1 with TRBJ2-5; possibly TRBD2 for D (7 bases). The CDR3 reads CSVSSSGGAMETQYF. CDR3 DNA sequence: TGCAGCGTTTCCTCCTCGGGGGGCGCAATGGAGACCCAGTACTTC. Full variable domain (rest looked up from reference TRBV29-1 and TRBJ2-5): SAVISQKPSRDICQRGTSLTIQCQVDSQVTMMFWYRQQPGQSLTLIATANQGSEATYESGFVIDKFPISRPNLTFSTLTVSNMSPEDSSIYLCSVSSSGGAMETQYFGPGTRLLVL.